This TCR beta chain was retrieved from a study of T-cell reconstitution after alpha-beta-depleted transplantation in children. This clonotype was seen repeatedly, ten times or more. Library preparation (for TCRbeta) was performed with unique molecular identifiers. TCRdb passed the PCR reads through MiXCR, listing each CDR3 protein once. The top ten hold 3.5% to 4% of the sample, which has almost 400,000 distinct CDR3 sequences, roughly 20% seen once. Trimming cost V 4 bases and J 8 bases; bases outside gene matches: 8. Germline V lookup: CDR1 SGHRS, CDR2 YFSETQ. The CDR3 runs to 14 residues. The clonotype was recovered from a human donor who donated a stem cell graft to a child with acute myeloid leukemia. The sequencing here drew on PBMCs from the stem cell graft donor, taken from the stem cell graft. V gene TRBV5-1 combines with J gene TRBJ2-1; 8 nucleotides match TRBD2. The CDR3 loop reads CASSPRGGRDEQFF. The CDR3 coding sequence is TGCGCCAGCAGCCCCCGGGGGGGCCGGGATGAGCAGTTCTTC.